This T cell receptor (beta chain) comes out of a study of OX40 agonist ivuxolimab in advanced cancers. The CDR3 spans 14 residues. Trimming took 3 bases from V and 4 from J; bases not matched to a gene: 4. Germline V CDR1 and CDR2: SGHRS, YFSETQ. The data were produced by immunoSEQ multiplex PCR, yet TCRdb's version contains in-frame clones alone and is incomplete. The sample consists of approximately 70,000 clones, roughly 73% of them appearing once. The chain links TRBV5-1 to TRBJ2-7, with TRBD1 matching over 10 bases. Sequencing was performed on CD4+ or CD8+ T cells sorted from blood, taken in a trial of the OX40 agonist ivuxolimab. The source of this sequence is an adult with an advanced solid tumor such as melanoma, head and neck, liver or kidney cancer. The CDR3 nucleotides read TGCGCCAGCAGCTACGGACAGGGGGGATACGAGCAGTACTTC. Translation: CASSYGQGGYEQYF.